This T cell receptor (beta chain) was documented in a study of OX40 agonist ivuxolimab in advanced cancers. As for the study in general: As their treatment, patients were administered ivuxolimab, an agonistic anti-OX40 (CD134) antibody. Six ivuxolimab dose levels, 0.01 to 10 mg/kg, were given intravenously every 2 weeks.

On this clone: What it recognizes is unknown.

The CDR3 is 15 amino acids. Germline V gene data show CDR1 as MDHEN and CDR2 as SYDVKM. The ends lost 3 bases at V and 0 bases at J; junction bases unmatched: 3. Clones were read by immunoSEQ multiplex PCR, and TCRdb kept only the in-frame ones, dropping some. The sample contains roughly 100,000 clones, about 90% of which appear only once. Findings and caveats of the study: Relative to CD4+ cells, CD8+ T cells on average had more expanded clones. CD4+ and CD8+ blood T cells expanded clonally by week 6 at 0.1 to 3.0 mg/kg.

The rearrangement joins TRBV28 to TRBJ2-3, with 7 positions matching TRBD2. This specimen was CD4+ or CD8+ T cells sorted from blood, taken in a trial of the OX40 agonist ivuxolimab. This TCR came from an adult with an advanced solid tumor such as melanoma, head and neck, liver or kidney cancer. The CDR3 region has the DNA TGTGCCAGCAGTTTGGCGGGAGAGAGCACAGATACGCAGTATTTT. It encodes CASSLAGESTDTQYF.